This TCR beta chain was sequenced in a study of blood T cell repertoires in COVID-19 (dated by TCRdb to 2020 to 2022). A note on the overall study: Samples covering the acute and convalescent phases of COVID-19 were provided by collaborators in the United States, Italy and Spain. Subjects who had been exposed to COVID-19, were actively infected with it, or had recovered from it provided the deeply sampled blood TCRbeta repertoires that made up the dataset. The sample metadata nearly always contained a de-identified subject ID, COVID-19 status, age in years and sex. A freely available public database, intended as a resource for researchers studying the immune response to SARS-CoV-2, is where the repertoires were released. The material from the prospective study consisted of cDNA or gDNA derived from T cells, B-cell-depleted T cells, or PBMCs. Samples were obtained from the ongoing ImmuneRACE study (first 160 participants) and from 950 to 1,500 subjects provided by 6 global collaborators. Where HLA class I and class II types were available, the types were taken from metadata supplied by the sample provider, not from assay-based typing.

Each collaborating institution followed its own protocols to collect whole blood in K2EDTA tubes. For TCRbeta analysis, collaborator samples were shipped as frozen whole blood, as isolated PBMCs, or as DNA extracted from either sample type. The study at large found these results: Clinical and demographic metadata were provided uncurated, with the amount varying by source and participant.

For this clone: Its specific antigen is unknown. The sample holds no much larger clone one base away, and base qualities are not on file.

TCRbeta CDR3 regions were amplified from genomic DNA by means of the immunoSEQ Assay, a bias-controlled multiplex PCR. The published analysis was carried out like this. The number of nucleated cells in each sample was estimated from the amplification of reference gene primers within the assay. To quantify the absolute abundance of each unique TCRbeta CDR3 rearrangement, sequence reads were collapsed and filtered. Productive Simpson clonality was computed per sample as the square root of Simpson's diversity index over productive rearrangements. TCRdb mirrors the immuneACCESS table, restricted to in-frame sequences. Some clones are absent from its copies; in checked studies, under half trace to an unresolved V gene, and the reason for the others is unknown. That table furnishes V, J and clone size, whereas the DNA furnished D and trimming. The sample includes approximately 250,000 clones, with roughly nine tenths observed a single time. Approximately 9% of the sample goes to the ten largest clones.

The CDR3 starts with the cysteine, ends with the phenylalanine, and has 13 residues. Solely the CDR3 DNA is kept, with 39 bases framed from the first base. V is shortened by 1 base, J by 7 bases, and the region joining them spans 7 bases. Sample: peripheral blood. The sequence was obtained from a man aged 40-50 years with active or convalescent COVID-19. This chain joins TRBV12-3 or TRBV12-4 to TRBJ1-4; the D gene lacks a confident call. In nucleotide form, the sequence is TGTGCCAGCAGTTTAGGGGCAGCTGAAAAACTGTTTTTT. This sequence encodes CASSLGAAEKLFF.